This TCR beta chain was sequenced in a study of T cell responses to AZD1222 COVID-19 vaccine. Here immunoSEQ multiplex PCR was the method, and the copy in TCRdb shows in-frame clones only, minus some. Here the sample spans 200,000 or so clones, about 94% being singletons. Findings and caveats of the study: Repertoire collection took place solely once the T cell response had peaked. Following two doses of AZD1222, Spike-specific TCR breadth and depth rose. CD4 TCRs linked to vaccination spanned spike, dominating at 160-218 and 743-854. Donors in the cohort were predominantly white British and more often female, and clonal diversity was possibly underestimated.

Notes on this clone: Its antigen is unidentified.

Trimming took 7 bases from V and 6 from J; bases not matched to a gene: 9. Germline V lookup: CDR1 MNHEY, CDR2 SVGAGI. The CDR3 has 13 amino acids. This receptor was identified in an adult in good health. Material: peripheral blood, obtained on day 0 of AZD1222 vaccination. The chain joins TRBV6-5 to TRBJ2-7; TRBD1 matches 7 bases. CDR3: CASTGQGETEQYF. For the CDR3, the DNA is TGTGCCAGCACCGGGCAGGGGGAGACCGAGCAGTACTTC.